This T cell receptor beta chain was sequenced during a study of T cells in Graves' hyperthyroidism and ophthalmopathy. About the study: It was at initial diagnosis, before any treatment, that peripheral blood was collected.

Study-wide results and limits: Appearing also in blood were most of the thyroid clonotypes expanded above 0.001.

Amplification of TCR beta CDR3 regions was performed using RNA transcripts as template. The TCR CDR3 first-round RT-PCR relied on the HTBI primer set. TCRdb redid the calling of the multiplex PCR reads with MiXCR, one entry per CDR3 protein. The table lists under 550,000 distinct CDR3 sequences, roughly an eighth of them singletons, with roughly 4.8% in the top ten. Ten or more counts support this clonotype. Its antigen remains unknown. No progression to ophthalmopathy during 18 months of follow-up defined stable disease. V lost 3 bases and J lost 4, with 9 bases in between. The CDR3 runs to 13 residues. Germline-derived CDR1 and CDR2 are MDHEN and SYDVKM.

The rearrangement links TRBV28 to TRBJ1-1; D might be TRBD1 (5 bases). This sequence was found in a woman younger than 30 with Graves' hyperthyroidism. Sequenced material: blood. In nucleotides, the CDR3 is TGTGCCAGCAGTTTGGGGCAGAGCACTGAAGCTTTCTTT. It yields the protein CASSLGQSTEAFF.